This note documents a single T cell receptor beta chain sequence. The data originate from a study of T cell changes during pregnancy in multiple sclerosis. The V and J ends lost 4 bases and 2 bases, in that order; junction bases with no gene match: 7. CDR1 is SGDLS and CDR2 is YYNGEE in the germline V gene. The CDR3 extends over 16 amino acids. Generated by immunoSEQ multiplex PCR, the TCRdb table keeps only in-frame clones and is missing some. The sample lists about 120,000 clones; about 93% were seen once. The clonotype was recovered from a female donor with multiple sclerosis, enrolled in a pregnancy study. Sequenced material: peripheral blood, taken in the third trimester of pregnancy. V usage is TRBV9 and J usage is TRBJ1-5; 9 bases agree with TRBD1. CDR3 sequence (DNA): TGTGCCAGCAGCCCAGGGACAGGGAACGGCAATCAGCCCCAGCATTTT. This sequence encodes CASSPGTGNGNQPQHF.